This T cell receptor beta chain was sequenced in a study of cytomegalovirus exposure and HLA in healthy donors. With respect to this clone: Its matching antigen is unknown.

The PCR had 60 Vbeta and 13 Jbeta primers. Libraries were prepared by immunoSEQ multiplex PCR; TCRdb keeps only in-frame clonotypes and omits some of them. The profile shows around 90,000 clones, over 60% of them singletons. This CDR3 contains 18 residues. The germline gives CDR1 SGDLS, CDR2 YYNGEE. Trimming removed 4 bases at V and 0 bases at J, with 21 bases between. General study findings and limits: HLA alleles showed associations with 16,951 TCR beta sequences in a later analysis, at a 0.05 false discovery rate. A cluster of highly shared sequence variants was likely a sequencing artifact.

Source material: PBMCs. The sequence derives from a boy aged 10-17 years in good health and CMV-seropositive. The chain is built from TRBV9 and TRBJ2-3, with D maybe TRBD1 (5 bases). The CDR3 DNA follows: TGTGCCAGCAGCCTCGACCCCCTACAGGTAACTAGCACAGATACGCAGTATTTT. Its translation is CASSLDPLQVTSTDTQYF.